This T cell receptor (beta chain) was recorded in a study of spatial heterogeneity in lung cancer. Background on the study: Matched bulk RNA-seq yielded a T cell transcriptional module score. Counts of TCR transcripts in tumor regions correlated strongly with that score. Broader study findings: Tumors with more nonsynonymous mutations had more expanded intratumoral alpha and beta TCRs. Coverage estimated for tumor T cells reached approximately 7% for alpha chains and roughly 13% for beta chains.

Each molecule of TCR cDNA was tagged with one unique molecular identifier. TCRdb redid the calling of the 5' RACE reads with MiXCR, one entry per CDR3 protein. The sample carries about 3,400 distinct CDR3 sequences, about 8.8% recorded once. The ends were cut back, 4 bases at V and 3 bases at J, with 3 bases in the middle. This CDR3 comprises 11 residues. The germline CDR1 and CDR2 sequences are MDHEN and SYDVKM. Time point of the sample: sample taken at primary tumor resection. No cells were sorted before sequencing. The whole RNA sequenced was extracted from tumor, nontumor lung or frozen PBMC. This clonotype is labeled medium-sized (0.01 to 0.1%). Its specificity is unknown.

The sample in question was lung tumor tissue, obtained at surgery. The genes are TRBV28 and TRBJ1-2, with D uncertain. The sequence derives from a male donor with early-stage non-small cell lung cancer. CDR3 protein: CASSSDYGYTF. The CDR3 region has the DNA TGTGCCAGCAGTTCGGACTATGGCTACACCTTC.